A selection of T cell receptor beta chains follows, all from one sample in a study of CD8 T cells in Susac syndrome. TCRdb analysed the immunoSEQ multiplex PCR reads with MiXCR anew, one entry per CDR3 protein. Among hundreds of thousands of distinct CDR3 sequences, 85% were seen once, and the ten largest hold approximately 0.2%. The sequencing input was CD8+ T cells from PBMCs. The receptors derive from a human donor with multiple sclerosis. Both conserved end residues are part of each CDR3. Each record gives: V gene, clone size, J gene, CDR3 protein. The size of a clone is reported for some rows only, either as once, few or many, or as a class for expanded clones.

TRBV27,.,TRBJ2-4,CASSLSPGYFAKNIQYF
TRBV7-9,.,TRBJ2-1,CASSLQSYNEQFF
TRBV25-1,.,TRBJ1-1,CASSGLGVYTEAFF
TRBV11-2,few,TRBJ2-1,CASSLDEGLAGVDEQFF
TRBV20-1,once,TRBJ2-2,CSARTSNSANTGELFF
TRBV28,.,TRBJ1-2,CASSLGQLNYGYTF
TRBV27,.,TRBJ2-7,CASSFGHTNEQYF
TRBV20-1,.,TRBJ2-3,CSARVGPRPPSTDTQYF
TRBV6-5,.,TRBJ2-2,CASSYSSQGRYTGELFF
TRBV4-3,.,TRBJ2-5,CASSQADFLVLGLQETQYF
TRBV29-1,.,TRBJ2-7,CSVERTGGNYEQYF
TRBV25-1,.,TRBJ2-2,CASSESGMTANTGELFF
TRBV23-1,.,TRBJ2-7,CASKNDRDRGFKSAPYEQYF
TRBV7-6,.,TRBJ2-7,CASSLAGGRDEQYF
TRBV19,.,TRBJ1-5,CASSIGQGANQPQHF
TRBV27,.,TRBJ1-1,CASSPRGRQTEAFF
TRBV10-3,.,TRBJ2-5,CAIRGDRATIETQYF
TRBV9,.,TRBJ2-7,CASSGTGIEQYF
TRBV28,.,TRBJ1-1,CASFITGGLDTEAFF
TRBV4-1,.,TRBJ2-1,CASSQEPLAGGFYNEQFF
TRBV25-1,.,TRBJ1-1,CASSDSDRGTGEAFF
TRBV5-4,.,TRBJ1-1,CASSLLTGNTEAFF
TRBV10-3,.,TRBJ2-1,CAISPMLGEQFF
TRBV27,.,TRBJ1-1,CASGQFATEAFF
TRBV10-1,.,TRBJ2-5,CASSERTGEETQYF
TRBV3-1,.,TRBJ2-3,CASSQDWRETGDTQYF
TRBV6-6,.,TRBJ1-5,CASGFVDQPQHF
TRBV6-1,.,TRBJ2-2,CASSPGTSRNTGELFF
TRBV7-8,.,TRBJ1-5,CASSLLVGVRGPDQPQHF
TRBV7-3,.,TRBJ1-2,CASSLTGAENYGYTF
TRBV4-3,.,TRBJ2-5,CASSQVLSAQETQYF
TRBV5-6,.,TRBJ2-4,CASRGRGENIQYF
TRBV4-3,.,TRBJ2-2,CASSQGMWTGELFF
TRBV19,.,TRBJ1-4,CASSPVHSRQLEKLFF
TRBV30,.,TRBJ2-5,CAWSPGTRQETQYF
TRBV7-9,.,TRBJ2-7,CASSLGIGEQYF
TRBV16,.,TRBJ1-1,CASSPPDAGTEAFF
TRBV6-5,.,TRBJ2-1,CASSLQGNYNEQFF
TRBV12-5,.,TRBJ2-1,CASGLGSPNEQFF
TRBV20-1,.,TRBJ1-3,CSARPRADTPFFGNTIYF
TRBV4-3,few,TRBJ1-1,CASSQGPGSEAFF